This T cell receptor (beta chain) was observed in a study of cytomegalovirus exposure and HLA in healthy donors. Amplification used 60 Vbeta primers and 13 Jbeta primers. TCRdb keeps only in-frame clones here, not all; method: immunoSEQ multiplex PCR. This sample contains tens of thousands of clones. Study-level points and caveats: TRBV6-2, TRBV6-3 and some other V segments were excluded as indistinguishable. The classifier reportedly diagnosed cytomegalovirus status with high sensitivity and specificity.

Notes on this clone: Its antigen is unknown.

Looked up from germline, CDR1 is SGHTA and CDR2 is FQGTGA. Trimming cost V 5 bases and J 2 bases, with 11 bases left between them. CDR3 length: 14 residues. J is TRBJ2-3 and V is TRBV7-3; tentative D call: TRBD2 (6 bases). This TCR came from a man aged 50-59 years in good health and CMV-seronegative. Sequencing used PBMCs. As DNA, the CDR3 is TGTGCCAGCAGCCCGGGAGACCACACAGATACGCAGTATTTT. It is translated as CASSPGDHTDTQYF.